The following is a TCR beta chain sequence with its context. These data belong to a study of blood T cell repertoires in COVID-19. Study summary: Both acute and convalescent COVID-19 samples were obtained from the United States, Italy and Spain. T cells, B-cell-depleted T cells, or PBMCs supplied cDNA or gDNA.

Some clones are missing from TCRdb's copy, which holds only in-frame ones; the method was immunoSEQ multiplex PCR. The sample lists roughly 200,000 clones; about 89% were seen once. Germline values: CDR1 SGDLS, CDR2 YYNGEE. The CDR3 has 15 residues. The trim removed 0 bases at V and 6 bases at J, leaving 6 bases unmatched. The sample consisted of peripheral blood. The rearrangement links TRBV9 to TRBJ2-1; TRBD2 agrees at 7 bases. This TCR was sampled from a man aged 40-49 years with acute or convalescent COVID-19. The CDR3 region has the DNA TGTGCCAGCAGCGTAGCTCCGACTAGCACCAATGAGCAGTTCTTC. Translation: CASSVAPTSTNEQFF.